This T cell receptor (beta chain) originates from a study of Ad26.COV2.S vaccination and SARS-CoV-2 variants. The data were produced by immunoSEQ multiplex PCR, yet TCRdb's version contains in-frame clones alone and is incomplete. The sample lists around 310,000 clones, about nine tenths occurring once. This CDR3 contains 11 residues. V shed 8 bases and J shed 6 bases, with 10 bases lying between them. This clone was counted once. As for treatment: around 19 received Ad26.COV2.S at low or high dose, single or two shots; several received placebo; per-sample allocation not given. Sampling was performed 63 days after the first vaccine or placebo injection.

Sequenced here: peripheral blood, sampled in a trial of Ad26.COV2.S vaccine versus placebo. The chain uses TRBV12-3 or TRBV12-4 and TRBJ1-2; D is uncertain. This TCR was sampled from a person aged 18-60 years who received the Ad26.COV2.S COVID-19 vaccine or a placebo. The DNA of the CDR3 is TGTGCCAGCGCCGGCATGGATGGCTACACCTTC. Protein sequence: CASAGMDGYTF.